The clone carrying this TCR beta chain has a count of ten or more. Each CDR3 protein is one row after TCRdb ran MiXCR on the multiplex PCR reads. Of 130,000 or so distinct CDR3 sequences detected, 21% appear once; the ten largest clones hold around 2.2%. Axillary draining lymph nodes of breast cancer patients supplied the node samples. The data were taken from a study of breast tumors, draining lymph nodes, adjacent tissues. Germline CDR1 is SGDLS and CDR2 is YYNGEE. Deletions cut 0 bases from V and 4 bases from J, with 10 bases between. CDR3 length equals 14 residues. J is TRBJ1-2 and V is TRBV9; D is unresolved. Source material: axillary lymph node tissue. This sequence was found in a female donor with breast cancer. Some clones in this sample may be carry-over from other donors' samples. The CDR3 DNA is TGTGCCAGCAGCGTAGATGGTCAGCGCTATGGCTACACCTTC. This gives the protein CASSVDGQRYGYTF.